A selection of T cell receptor beta chains follows, all from one sample in a study of T cells in localized non-small cell lung cancer. The table came from immunoSEQ multiplex PCR; TCRdb's copy has only in-frame clones and leaves some out. Of 1,400 or so clones listed, 20% are singletons. Sample: normal lung tissue next to the tumor, taken before any cancer treatment. Receptors originate from a male donor aged 60 or over with stage I squamous cell lung carcinoma. CDR3s leave out the opening cysteine and the closing phenylalanine or tryptophan.

>TRBJ2-1|TRBV11-3
ASSPWAPQFYNEQF
>TRBJ2-1|TRBV6-8
ASRTGGKDNEQF
>TRBJ1-1|TRBV19
ASSGALIGTEAF
>TRBJ1-1|TRBV29-1
SVGLRGGYTEAF
>TRBJ1-2|TRBV7-5
ASVPPGQGNYGYT
>TRBJ2-3|TRBV19
ASSISAGGTDTQY
>TRBJ1-5|TRBV9
ASSVDPDNQPQH
>TRBJ2-7|TRBV11-3
ASSRGGPDLREQY
>TRBJ1-2|TRBV19
ASSKLGTGGKYGYT
>TRBJ1-2|TRBV6-8
ASSCWDRGSTKTYGYT
>TRBJ1-5|TRBV29-1
SASPGQGRQPQH
>TRBJ2-1|TRBV6-8
ASSRDRHNEQF
>TRBJ2-5|TRBV19
ASTEGGGRGTQY
>TRBJ2-1|TRBV23-1
ASAPEGSNEQF
>TRBJ2-2|TRBV9
ASSAREDSNTGELF
>TRBJ2-2|TRBV1
ASSHGVAGELF
>TRBJ1-4|TRBV14
ASSQERRGPDEKLF
>TRBJ1-5|TRBV19
ASSIDAGASGQPQH
>TRBJ1-1|TRBV14
ASSQEFHREH
>TRBJ1-1|TRBV5-1
ASSSQGAGTEAF
>TRBJ2-7|TRBV6-8
ASSSIIIGTGLDEQY
>TRBJ2-1|TRBV14
ASSQTAGAGNEQF
>TRBJ2-7|TRBV28
ASSSTGDPPYEQY
>TRBJ2-7|TRBV30
AWSVSQGLYEQY
>TRBJ2-5|TRBV6-8
ASIPGRQGESQY
>TRBJ1-1|TRBV9
ASSVTQDVAGAF
>TRBJ2-4|TRBV28
ASSRRSGAKNIQY
>TRBJ2-3|TRBV6-8
ASSYPLGGSADTQY
>TRBJ1-2|TRBV11-3
ASSSRDRDYGYT
>TRBJ2-1|TRBV4-1
ASSRTSGSRNEQF
>TRBJ1-5|TRBV11-3
ASSLGRGSNQPQH
>TRBJ1-4|TRBV6-8
ASSPGQEKLF
>TRBJ1-1|TRBV29-1
SVLPSGLEAF
>TRBJ2-7|TRBV19
ASSPPGRQEQY
>TRBJ2-7|TRBV9
ASSLIAYEQY
>TRBJ2-1|TRBV6-8
ASFPAGTYNEQF
>TRBJ1-1|TRBV28
ASSFQGNTEAF
>TRBJ1-2|TRBV28
ATLGGATYGYT
>TRBJ2-1|TRBV11-3
ASSPNQLAGGGNEQF
>TRBJ2-7|TRBV9
ASSVEGGPTYEQY
>TRBJ2-1|TRBV6-8
ASRVAGGPWEFNEQF
>TRBJ1-2|TRBV11-3
ASSLAGPGIYGYT
>TRBJ1-4|TRBV11-3
ASSSYSRLGTANEKLF
>TRBJ2-5|TRBV28
ASRTTGRGTQY
>TRBJ2-2|TRBV11-3
ASSLESWGLAGETGELF
>TRBJ2-2|TRBV30
AWSLGRSNTGELF
>TRBJ2-4|TRBV19
ASSILTGANIQY
>TRBJ2-1|TRBV11-3
ASSTMPGQGDNEQF
>TRBJ1-2|TRBV7-6
ASSLGARKHGYT
>TRBJ1-3|TRBV11-3
ASSLKEADSGNTIY
>TRBJ1-5|TRBV28
ASSLSLAGNQPQH
>TRBJ1-2|TRBV6-8
ASSYSQGDGYT
>TRBJ1-2|TRBV6-1
ASSEALDGYGYT
>TRBJ2-1|TRBV9
ASSVGGSGANEQF
>TRBJ2-5|TRBV4-1
ASSQDMRQTQY